These T cell receptor beta chains were read from a single sample in a study of cytomegalovirus exposure and HLA in healthy donors. The data were produced by immunoSEQ multiplex PCR, yet TCRdb's version contains in-frame clones alone and is incomplete. The table shows about 110,000 clones, with more than 75% occurring only once. Sequenced: PBMCs. These receptors were obtained from a woman aged 30 to 39 in good health and CMV-seropositive. CDR3s include the opening cysteine and the closing phenylalanine or tryptophan. Fields, in order: clone size, J gene, D gene, V gene, CDR3 DNA, CDR3 protein. D genes are given only for firm matches. Clone size is stated in some rows and not others, as once, few, many or a class when expanded.

- | TRBJ2-7 | TRBD1 | TRBV5-1 | TGCGCCAGCAGCTTGGAGGGGGCGGGCGAGCAGTACTTC | CASSLEGAGEQYF
- | TRBJ1-2 | TRBD1 | TRBV11-1 | TGTGCCAGCTCCCGTTTGGACAGGGTGGACTATGGCTACACCTTC | CASSRLDRVDYGYTF
- | TRBJ2-3 | - | TRBV5-1 | TGCGCCAGCAGGATTAACGCGGTCACAGATACGCAGTATTTT | CASRINAVTDTQYF
- | TRBJ1-2 | - | TRBV30 | TGTGCCTGGTTTACAGGGAACTATGGCTACACCTTC | CAWFTGNYGYTF
few | TRBJ2-7 | TRBD1 | TRBV19 | TGTGCCAGTAGTCCTACAGGGGACGAGCAGTACTTC | CASSPTGDEQYF
- | TRBJ1-1 | - | TRBV19 | TGTGCCAGTAGTCCCCAGGGGTTGAACACTGAAGCTTTCTTT | CASSPQGLNTEAFF
- | TRBJ2-7 | TRBD2 | TRBV30 | TGTGCCTGCGGGGAGGGGACGAGCGAGCAGTACTTC | CACGEGTSEQYF
- | TRBJ2-2 | - | TRBV5-4 | TGTGCCAGCAGCTTGGTAGACTCACCCAGCGGGGAGCTGTTTTTT | CASSLVDSPSGELFF
- | TRBJ2-7 | TRBD1 | TRBV11-3 | TGTGCCAGCAGCTTAGCTGGACAGGGACCCTACGAGCAGTACTTC | CASSLAGQGPYEQYF
- | TRBJ2-7 | TRBD2 | TRBV6-6 | TGTGCCAGCAGTTACTCTGGCGGGGGCGAGCAGTACTTC | CASSYSGGGEQYF
- | TRBJ2-2 | - | TRBV27 | TGTGCCAGCAGCAAAGGGGGGGAGCTCACCGGGGAGCTGTTTTTT | CASSKGGELTGELFF
- | TRBJ2-3 | TRBD2 | TRBV30 | TGTGCCTGGAATCTAGAGGGACTAGCTTTAGCAGATACGCAGTATTTT | CAWNLEGLALADTQYF
- | TRBJ2-1 | TRBD2 | TRBV5-1 | TGCGCCAGCAGCTTGACTAGCGGGAGGGACAATGAGCAGTTCTTC | CASSLTSGRDNEQFF
- | TRBJ1-5 | TRBD1 | TRBV5-4 | TGTGCCAGCAGCTCGGACAGGGAAAGCCAGCCCCAGCATTTT | CASSSDRESQPQHF
- | TRBJ2-2 | TRBD2 | TRBV5-1 | TGCGCCAGCAGCCCGAAAGGGACTAGCGGCCTCACCGGGGAGCTGTTTTTT | CASSPKGTSGLTGELFF
- | TRBJ2-3 | - | TRBV4-3 | TGCGCCAGCAACTCTCATACGCAGTATTTT | CASNSHTQYF
- | TRBJ2-7 | - | TRBV11-2 | TGTGCCAGCAGCCTACTTGGGGGGACCCACGAGCAGTACTTC | CASSLLGGTHEQYF
few | TRBJ2-5 | - | TRBV10-3 | TGTGCCACCACCGACACGGGGAAGACCCAGTACTTC | CATTDTGKTQYF
- | TRBJ2-7 | TRBD2 | TRBV7-2 | TGTGCCAGCAGCTTAGCGGGACTAGCGGGGAGCTCCTACGAGCAGTACTTC | CASSLAGLAGSSYEQYF
- | TRBJ1-5 | TRBD1 | TRBV2 | TGTGCCAGCAGAGAGGGGACAGGGGGCGCCCAGCCCCAGCATTTT | CASREGTGGAQPQHF
once | TRBJ2-1 | TRBD2 | TRBV5-1 | TGCGCCAGCAGCTTGGGGGGAGGGCCCAATGAGCAGTTCTTC | CASSLGGGPNEQFF
- | TRBJ2-1 | TRBD1 | TRBV28 | TGTGCCAGCGGGACAGGGGATGAGTACGAGCAGTTCTTC | CASGTGDEYEQFF
- | TRBJ2-7 | TRBD2 | TRBV28 | TGTGCCAGCAGACCCCCCTTGGGGAGGGCCTTGTGGTACGAGCAGTACTTC | CASRPPLGRALWYEQYF
- | TRBJ1-5 | TRBD1 | TRBV6-6 | TGTGCCAGCAGTCCGCCGACAGGGGGCGGTCAGCCCCAGCATTTT | CASSPPTGGGQPQHF
- | TRBJ1-1 | TRBD1 | TRBV30 | TGTGCCTGGAGTGCCCAGGGGGTACGTACTGAAGCTTTCTTT | CAWSAQGVRTEAFF
- | TRBJ1-4 | TRBD1 | TRBV28 | TGTGCCAGCAGTCCCGGGGGGACAGGTTTTAATGAAAAACTGTTTTTT | CASSPGGTGFNEKLFF
- | TRBJ2-1 | - | TRBV27 | TGTGCCAGCAGTCCGCGACAGAGCTCCTACAATGAGCAGTTCTTC | CASSPRQSSYNEQFF
- | TRBJ1-1 | - | TRBV6-1 | TGTGCCAGCAGTGACCCCGGGACACCGAACACTGAAGCTTTCTTT | CASSDPGTPNTEAFF
- | TRBJ2-7 | TRBD1 | TRBV4-3 | TGCGCCAGCAGCCAAAGGACAGGGACCTACGAGCAGTACTTC | CASSQRTGTYEQYF
- | TRBJ2-7 | - | TRBV18 | TGTGCCAGCTCACCACGAATCTCCGGGACACCTGATTACGAGCAGTACTTC | CASSPRISGTPDYEQYF
- | TRBJ2-1 | TRBD2 | TRBV5-1 | TGCGCCAGCAGCGGCCCCCGGGAAATACTAGCGGGGTACAATGAGCAGTTCTTC | CASSGPREILAGYNEQFF
- | TRBJ1-1 | TRBD1 | TRBV5-4 | TGTGCCAGCAGCTTGGCGAAAAGGACAGGGGTGACTGAAGCTTTCTTT | CASSLAKRTGVTEAFF
- | TRBJ1-2 | TRBD1 | TRBV5-1 | TGCGCCAGCAGCCTGAATGGGACAGGGGTCACATGGTATGGCTACACCTTC | CASSLNGTGVTWYGYTF
- | TRBJ1-2 | - | TRBV6-1 | TGTGCCAGCAGTGAAGGTCTCTACTATGGCTACACCTTC | CASSEGLYYGYTF
- | TRBJ2-7 | - | TRBV18 | TGTGCCAGCTCATCCGTTCCCAATTACGAAAGGAGCCCCTCATACGAGCAGTACTTC | CASSSVPNYERSPSYEQYF
once | TRBJ1-4 | - | TRBV15 | TGTGCCACCAGCAAAGCCGCAACTAATGAAAAACTGTTTTTT | CATSKAATNEKLFF
- | TRBJ1-3 | - | TRBV29-1 | TGCAGCGTTGGCATTTCGAGCTCTGGAAACACCATATATTTT | CSVGISSSGNTIYF
- | TRBJ2-2 | - | TRBV18 | TGTGCCAGCTCACCATCCCAGGCGACCGGGGAGCTGTTTTTT | CASSPSQATGELFF
- | TRBJ2-1 | - | TRBV28 | TGTGCCAGCAGCCCTTTGGGGGGAGCCTACAATGAGCAGTTCTTC | CASSPLGGAYNEQFF
- | TRBJ2-3 | - | TRBV4-2 | TGTGCCAGCAGCCCTCCCACAGATACGCAGTATTTT | CASSPPTDTQYF
- | TRBJ1-1 | TRBD1 | TRBV30 | TGTGCCTGGAGTACAGGGGGCTTAAACACTGAAGCTTTCTTT | CAWSTGGLNTEAFF
- | TRBJ2-5 | - | TRBV6-5 | TGTGCCAGCAGTTTCGCTAGACCGCAAGAGACCCAGTACTTC | CASSFARPQETQYF
once | TRBJ1-4 | - | TRBV5-8 | TGTGCCAGCAGCTACTGGAGAACAACTAATGAAAAACTGTTTTTT | CASSYWRTTNEKLFF
- | TRBJ2-7 | TRBD2 | TRBV6-4 | TGTGCCAGCAGTGACTCGTTGGCGGGAGGGCCCCCAAATTCCGAGCAGTACTTC | CASSDSLAGGPPNSEQYF
- | TRBJ2-1 | - | TRBV7-2 | TGTGCCAGCAGCTTCGTGGTGGGGCATGAGCAGTTCTTC | CASSFVVGHEQFF
- | TRBJ1-1 | TRBD1 | TRBV5-6 | TGTGCCAGCAGCCCCATTTGGCCGACAGGGATGAACACTGAAGCTTTCTTT | CASSPIWPTGMNTEAFF
once | TRBJ2-2 | - | TRBV6-5 | TGTGCCAGCAAATTGAGCACCGGGGAGCTGTTTTTT | CASKLSTGELFF
- | TRBJ1-1 | - | TRBV29-1 | TGCAGCGTTTCGAGGGGCGCAGGGGTCACTGAAGCTTTCTTT | CSVSRGAGVTEAFF
once | TRBJ2-7 | TRBD2 | TRBV9 | TGTGCCAGCAGCGTCGGGACTAGCGGGCGAGGCTCCTACGAGCAGTACTTC | CASSVGTSGRGSYEQYF
- | TRBJ2-2 | TRBD2 | TRBV7-9 | TGTGCCAGCAGCTCCGGGACTAGCGGGAATGTGGCGAACACCGGGGAGCTGTTTTTT | CASSSGTSGNVANTGELFF
- | TRBJ2-1 | TRBD1 | TRBV6-5 | TGTGCCAGCAGCCGGGACAGGGCCTACAATGAGCAGTTCTTC | CASSRDRAYNEQFF